These 32 T cell receptor beta chains originate from one sample sequenced in a study of T cells in Graves' hyperthyroidism and ophthalmopathy. RNA transcripts yielded amplified TCR beta CDR3 regions. In the first-round RT-PCR of the TCR CDR3, the HTBI primer set was used. One entry per CDR3 protein, called by TCRdb with MiXCR from the multiplex PCR reads. This table holds about 480,000 distinct CDR3 sequences, around a quarter found once. Material for sequencing was blood. The source is a woman between 25 and 40 years old with Graves' ophthalmopathy.

This clonotype was counted a few times. The gene calls are TRBV20-1 and TRBJ1-1; TRBD1 might be the D (5 bases). V was cut by 5 bases and J by 1 base, with 14 bases left in between. CDR1 and CDR2 from the germline V gene are DFQATT and SNEGSKA (reference sequence). The CDR3 is 14 amino acids. The CDR3 reads CSALQAAENTEAFF. The CDR3 nucleotides are TGCAGTGCTCTACAGGCGGCCGAGAACACTGAAGCTTTCTTT.

This clonotype was seen more than once but under ten times. The chain recombines TRBV15 with TRBJ1-3; no reliable D call. From germline, CDR1 is LNHNV and CDR2 YYDKDF (reference sequence). The V end was cut by 0 bases, the J end by 0 bases, with 3 bases between. The CDR3 is made up of 14 amino acids. The CDR3: CATSREISGNTIYF. As DNA, the CDR3 is TGTGCCACCAGCAGAGAAATCTCTGGAAACACCATATATTTT.

In its sample, this clonotype was seen a few times. The chain couples TRBV6-2 or TRBV6-3 to TRBJ2-6, with TRBD1 matching 12 bases. Trimming at V came to 0 bases and at J to 2 bases, leaving 14 bases not matched to a gene. The CDR3 is 22 amino acids. Germline V gene lookup returns CDR1 MNHEY and CDR2 SVGEGT. The chain's CDR3 is CASSYSAGSRDRGPTGANVLTF. In DNA form, the CDR3 reads TGTGCCAGCAGTTACTCGGCTGGGTCTCGGGACAGGGGGCCCACTGGGGCCAACGTCCTGACTTTC.

This clonotype was detected many times. The chain combines TRBV10-1 with TRBJ1-2; 7 bases map to TRBD1. V lost 6 bases to trimming and J lost 3 bases; unmatched junction nucleotides: 10. This CDR3 has 15 residues. Germline loops: CDR1 WNHNN, CDR2 SYGVQD (reference sequence). The DNA for the CDR3 is TGCGCCAGCAGCCAAGCCGTTACAGGGGACTATGGCTACACCTTC. This codes for CASSQAVTGDYGYTF.

The chain carries TRBV6-1 and TRBJ2-7; D is possibly TRBD1 (6 bases). This CDR3 has 9 amino acids. The ends were cut back, 7 bases at V and 11 bases at J, with 9 bases in the middle. The V gene's germline CDR1 is MNHNS and CDR2 SASEGT. The CDR3 nucleotides read TGTGCCAGCATGCCAGGGGAGTACTTC. Encoded protein: CASMPGEYF.

This clonotype was counted ten times or more. This chain uses TRBV12-3 or TRBV12-4 with TRBJ2-7; D possibly corresponds to TRBD1 (5 bases). The CDR3 covers 13 residues. Deletions cut 5 bases from V and 2 bases from J, with 10 bases between. This CDR3 reads CASSGHPPYEQYF. CDR3 coding DNA: TGTGCCAGCAGTGGACATCCCCCCTACGAGCAGTACTTC.

This clonotype was recorded many times. J is TRBJ2-5 and V is TRBV11-2; D possibly corresponds to TRBD2 (6 bases). Germline-derived CDR1 and CDR2 are SGHAT and FQNNGV. V dropped 5 bases and J dropped 1 base, with 14 bases sitting between them. The CDR3 covers 15 residues. Here the CDR3 DNA reads TGTGCCAGCAGCCGTAATTGGGACTCCCAAGAGACCCAGTACTTC. This codes for CASSRNWDSQETQYF.

This clonotype was counted ten times or more. This chain links TRBV11-3 with TRBJ1-2, with 10 bases that match TRBD1. CDR1 and CDR2 (germline): SGHNT, YENEEA. There are 16 residues in the CDR3. V dropped 2 bases and J dropped 2; count of bases not matched to a gene: 5. The CDR3 bases are TGTGCCAGCAGCTTAAGGGGGACAGGGGAGAACTATGGCTACACCTTC. It specifies CASSLRGTGENYGYTF.

This clonotype has more than one count but fewer than ten. The chain joins TRBV29-1 to TRBJ1-2; 9 nucleotides line up with TRBD1. This CDR3 contains 15 residues. The germline V gene encodes CDR1 SQVTM and CDR2 ANQGSEA. V trimming: 6 bases; J trimming: 1 base; junction bases outside the gene matches: 9. CDR3 bases: TGCAGCGTAACAGGGGGCGGGTTTGATAACTATGGCTACACCTTC. Translated, it gives CSVTGGGFDNYGYTF.

This clonotype was counted many times. V usage is TRBV2 and J usage is TRBJ1-2; D might be TRBD1 (6 bases). Trimming took off 3 bases at V and 0 bases at J, with 8 bases between the two ends. The CDR3 runs to 14 residues. CDR1 is SNHLY, CDR2 FYNNEI, per germline. The CDR3 is CASSDRGANYGYTF. CDR3 DNA sequence: TGTGCCAGCAGTGACAGGGGAGCTAACTATGGCTACACCTTC.

This sequence joins TRBV12-3 or TRBV12-4 and TRBJ1-5; no firm D call. Trimming pared 3 bases from V and 3 bases from J, leaving 9 bases between. The CDR3 is 14 residues long. The DNA of the CDR3 is TGTGCCAGCAGTTTTTCGGGAGCCAATCAGCCCCAGCATTTT. Its translation is CASSFSGANQPQHF.

The V and J genes are TRBV7-9 and TRBJ2-7, with TRBD1 matching over 9 bases. V was pared by 11 bases and J by 2 bases, with 7 bases of the junction left unmatched. The CDR3 has 13 residues. Germline lookup yields CDR1 SEHNR and CDR2 FQNEAQ (reference sequence). The CDR3 here is CAGTGTGTYEQYF. The CDR3 nucleotides are TGTGCCGGTACCGGGACAGGGACCTACGAGCAGTACTTC. Complete variable domain (other parts from reference TRBV7-9 and TRBJ2-7): DTGVSQNPRHKITKRGQNVTFRCDPISEHNRLYWYRQTLGQGPEFLTYFQNEAQLEKSRLLSDRFSAERPKGSFSTLEIQRTEQGDSAMYLCAGTGTGTYEQYFGPGTRLTVT.

This clonotype was seen only once. This chain joins TRBV6-2 or TRBV6-3 and TRBJ1-5; 7 nucleotides match TRBD1. Germline lookup yields CDR1 MNHEY and CDR2 SVGEGT. The CDR3 contains 13 residues. The V and J ends lost 7 bases and 4 bases, in that order; junction bases with no gene match: 4. Here the CDR3 reads CASKRQGNQPQHF. DNA of the CDR3: TGTGCCAGCAAGAGACAGGGTAATCAGCCCCAGCATTTT.

The rearrangement uses TRBV28 and TRBJ1-2; D might be TRBD1 (6 bases). This CDR3 is 19 amino acids long. V was shortened by 1 base and J by 3 bases, with 24 bases between the two germline ends. Germline values: CDR1 MDHEN, CDR2 SYDVKM. This CDR3 is CASSLSTPGTPARDYGYTF. CDR3 sequence (DNA): TGTGCCAGCAGTTTATCAACCCCCGGGACACCAGCAAGGGACTATGGCTACACCTTC.

This clonotype was counted only a few times. The chain carries TRBV5-1 and TRBJ2-2; 10 bases align to TRBD2. The CDR3 spans 15 residues. Germline CDR1 reads SGHRS; CDR2 reads YFSETQ. V was pared by 1 base and J by 3 bases, with 0 bases of the junction left unmatched. CDR3 sequence: CASSLLAGDTGELFF. CDR3 in DNA: TGCGCCAGCAGCTTGCTAGCGGGGGACACCGGGGAGCTGTTTTTT.

This clonotype was found many times. J is TRBJ2-5 and V is TRBV7-9, with 8 bases identical to TRBD1. Looked up from germline, CDR1 is SEHNR and CDR2 is FQNEAQ (reference sequence). The V and J ends lost 7 bases and 5 bases, in that order; junction bases with no gene match: 15. The CDR3 is 16 amino acids. CDR3 DNA sequence: TGTGCCAGCACCCTTGGGTCGTCAGGGGGCCGGGAGACCCAGTACTTC. It codes for CASTLGSSGGRETQYF.

The V and J genes are TRBV6-5 and TRBJ2-2, with D hard to call. CDR3 length: 15 amino acids. Germline V gives CDR1 MNHEY, CDR2 SVGAGI. Trimming took off 3 bases at V and 0 bases at J, with 8 bases between the two ends. CDR3 residues: CASSYLHANTGELFF. CDR3 coding DNA: TGTGCCAGCAGTTATCTTCACGCGAACACCGGGGAGCTGTTTTTT.

The chain couples TRBV12-3 or TRBV12-4 to TRBJ1-5; D is uncertain. The V end lost 5 bases, the J end lost 7 bases, and 12 bases lay between the germline ends. CDR3 length equals 13 residues. CDR3 DNA sequence: TGTGCCAGCAGTACGGATCAAGGGCAGCCCCAGCATTTT. This translates into CASSTDQGQPQHF.

This clonotype has ten or more counts. This chain joins TRBV6-2 or TRBV6-3 and TRBJ1-5, with D uncertain. The length of the CDR3 is 14 residues. Looked up from germline, CDR1 is MNHEY and CDR2 is SVGEGT. The V gene lost 6 bases and the J gene lost 6 bases, with 15 bases spanning the gap. CDR3 loop: CASRPRNEVQPQHF. In DNA form, the CDR3 reads TGTGCCAGCAGGCCCAGGAATGAGGTTCAGCCCCAGCATTTT.

This clonotype was observed a handful of times. The chain carries TRBV12-3 or TRBV12-4 and TRBJ2-7; D gene uncertain. CDR3 size: 15 residues. V was shortened by 3 bases and J by 0 bases, with 12 bases between the two germline ends. This CDR3 reads CASSFGNNPSYEQYF. The CDR3 DNA is TGTGCCAGCAGTTTCGGAAACAACCCCTCCTACGAGCAGTACTTC.

This clonotype was seen only a few times. This chain joins TRBV20-1 and TRBJ1-2; D not certain. The CDR3 sequence is 17 residues long. Germline V gives CDR1 DFQATT, CDR2 SNEGSKA (reference sequence). Deletions cut 3 bases from V and 2 bases from J, with 22 bases between. As DNA, the CDR3 is TGCAGTGCTAGTAAACAAAGGGCCCCGGGAGGAAACTATGGCTACACCTTC. Translating gives CSASKQRAPGGNYGYTF.

In this sample, this clonotype turned up a few times. The chain carries TRBV12-3 or TRBV12-4 and TRBJ2-5; 8 positions match TRBD2. This CDR3 comprises 16 residues. Unmatched junction bases numbered 14, after V lost 6 bases and J lost 5 bases. The CDR3 bases are TGTGCCAGCAGCCCCGGAGGGCGGGGGGCAGGGGAGACCCAGTACTTC. Amino acids: CASSPGGRGAGETQYF.

This clonotype was seen repeatedly, ten times or more. CDR3 sequence reads: CASSLGRGDYEQYF. The CDR3 DNA reads as TGTGCCAGCAGTTTAGGGCGAGGGGACTACGAGCAGTACTTC. The chain is built from TRBV12-3 or TRBV12-4 and TRBJ2-7, with D perhaps matching TRBD1 or TRBD2 (5 bases each). The CDR3 sequence is 14 residues long. Trimming shortened V by 1 base and J by 3 bases, and 10 bases separated the two germline ends.

This clonotype has more than one count but fewer than ten. This chain links TRBV2 with TRBJ1-1; TRBD1 matches at 7 bases. Germline CDR1 reads SNHLY; CDR2 reads FYNNEI. This CDR3 has 11 amino acids. After removal of 6 bases from V and 11 bases from J, the junction contained 6 bases not matched to a gene. The CDR3 region has the DNA TGTGCCAGCAGGGAGGGGGCTAAGGCTTTCTTT. Residues: CASREGAKAFF.

This clonotype was seen only a few times. The chain links TRBV6-1 to TRBJ2-7, with 8 nucleotides matching TRBD2. Germline CDR1 is MNHNS and CDR2 is SASEGT. CDR3 length equals 16 residues. V shed 3 bases, J shed 4 bases, and the junction held 11 bases outside the gene matches. The CDR3 sequence: CASSEILGTRGYEQYF. CDR3 coding DNA: TGTGCCAGCAGTGAGATCCTCGGGACTAGAGGTTACGAGCAGTACTTC.

This clonotype was detected a few times. The CDR3 is CASSLGTLSNQPQHF. The DNA of the CDR3 is TGTGCCAGCTCACTCGGGACTCTTAGCAATCAGCCCCAGCATTTT. The rearrangement links TRBV18 to TRBJ1-5, with D tentatively TRBD1 (5 bases). Germline V gene sequence: CDR1 KGHSH, CDR2 LQKENI. This CDR3 region has 15 residues. V shed 4 bases and J shed 0 bases, with 10 bases lying between them.

In this sample, this clonotype turned up many times. The CDR3 spells CASSVTGQEIYEQYF. CDR3 nucleotide sequence: TGTGCCAGCAGCGTAACCGGACAGGAAATCTACGAGCAGTACTTC. The rearrangement joins TRBV9 to TRBJ2-7; 7 nucleotides align to TRBD1. The V and J ends lost 1 base and 3 bases, in that order; junction bases with no gene match: 7. The CDR3 is made up of 15 amino acids. Germline V gene sequence: CDR1 SGDLS, CDR2 YYNGEE.

The CDR3 DNA is TGTGCCAGCAGCCCAGTACCGAATTCACCCCTCCACTTT. Its translation: CASSPVPNSPLHF. The chain joins TRBV7-3 to TRBJ1-6; D is unclear. Trimming took off 5 bases at V and 7 bases at J, with 9 bases between the two ends. Germline assignment: CDR1 SGHTA and CDR2 FQGTGA. This CDR3 comprises 13 residues. Looking up the rest from reference TRBV7-3 and TRBJ1-6 gives the full variable domain: GAGVSQTPSNKVTEKGKYVELRCDPISGHTALYWYRQSLGQGPEFLIYFQGTGAADDSGLPNDRFFAVRPEGSVSTLKIQRTERGDSAVYLCASSPVPNSPLHFGNGTRLTVT.

There are many counts of this clonotype. The chain combines TRBV5-5 with TRBJ1-2, with 10 bases that match TRBD1. Germline V gene lookup returns CDR1 SGHKS and CDR2 YYEKEE (reference sequence). The CDR3 sequence is 14 residues long. Germline trimming cut 0 bases from V and 4 bases from J; bases unmatched to any gene: 0. The CDR3 is CASSLGTGGYGYTF. The CDR3 bases are TGTGCCAGCAGCTTGGGGACAGGGGGCTATGGCTACACCTTC.

This clonotype has only a few counts. The chain employs TRBV27 and TRBJ1-3; D ambiguous. With 2 bases removed from V and 3 bases from J, the gap between germline ends came to 8 bases. The CDR3 consists of 14 residues. Germline loops: CDR1 MNHEY, CDR2 SMNVEV (reference sequence). This CDR3 reads CASSLMGYGNTIYF. The CDR3 nucleotides read TGTGCCAGCAGTTTAATGGGATATGGAAACACCATATATTTT.

This chain links TRBV6-1 with TRBJ1-5, with a weak D call TRBD1 (5 bases). This CDR3 has 15 residues. Trimming shortened V by 2 bases and J by 4 bases, and 12 bases separated the two germline ends. CDR1 is MNHNS, CDR2 SASEGT, per germline. The CDR3 DNA is TGTGCCAGCAGTGAAAGGGACTTCAGGAATCAGCCCCAGCATTTT. Translation: CASSERDFRNQPQHF.

This clonotype was observed a handful of times. V is TRBV29-1 and J is TRBJ2-7; maybe TRBD1 (6 bases). Germline V gene lookup returns CDR1 SQVTM and CDR2 ANQGSEA. Trimming removed 6 bases from V and 4 bases from J, with 19 bases in between. This CDR3 has 14 residues. The CDR3 DNA reads as TGCAGCGTCGAATTCAGGGACAAGGAATACGAGCAGTACTTC. Translation gives CSVEFRDKEYEQYF.